The clone carrying this TCR beta chain was seen once. Its antigen is not identified. This sample was taken from a study of T cell responses to AZD1222 COVID-19 vaccine. General study results and limits: Receipt of two AZD1222 doses was followed by a rise in Spike-specific TCR breadth and depth.

The CDR3 extends over 13 amino acids. With 7 bases removed from V and 4 bases from J, the gap between germline ends came to 11 bases. Germline V gene lookup returns CDR1 LNHDA and CDR2 SQIVND (reference sequence). Sequencing used immunoSEQ multiplex PCR; TCRdb keeps in-frame clones, though not all of them. The sample includes more than 100,000 clones, 88% of them seen just once. Here the sequenced sample was peripheral blood, taken on day 0 of AZD1222 vaccination. This sequence joins TRBV19 and TRBJ1-5; D perhaps matches TRBD1 (5 bases). This TCR came from an adult in good health. The CDR3 here is CASTGGGNQPQHF. The CDR3 nucleotides read TGTGCCAGTACTGGGGGGGGGAATCAGCCCCAGCATTTT.